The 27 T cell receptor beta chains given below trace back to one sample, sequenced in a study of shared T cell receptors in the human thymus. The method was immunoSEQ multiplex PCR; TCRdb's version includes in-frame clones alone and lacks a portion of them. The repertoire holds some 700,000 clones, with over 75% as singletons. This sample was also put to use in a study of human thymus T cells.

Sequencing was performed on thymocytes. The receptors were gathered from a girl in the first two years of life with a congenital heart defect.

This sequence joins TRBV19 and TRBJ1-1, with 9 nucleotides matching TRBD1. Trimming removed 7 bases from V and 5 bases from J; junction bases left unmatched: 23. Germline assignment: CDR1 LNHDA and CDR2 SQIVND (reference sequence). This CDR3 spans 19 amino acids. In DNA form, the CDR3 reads TGTGCCAGTACCCAATTCAATCCGGGACAGGGAATCCGAGGGACTGAAGCTTTCTTT. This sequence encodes CASTQFNPGQGIRGTEAFF.

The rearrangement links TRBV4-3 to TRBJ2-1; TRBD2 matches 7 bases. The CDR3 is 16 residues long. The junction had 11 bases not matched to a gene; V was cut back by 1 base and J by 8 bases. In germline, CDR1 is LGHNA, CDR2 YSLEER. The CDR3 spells CASSQVWTRLQDEQFF. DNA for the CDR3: TGCGCCAGCAGCCAAGTCTGGACTAGGCTACAGGATGAGCAGTTCTTC.

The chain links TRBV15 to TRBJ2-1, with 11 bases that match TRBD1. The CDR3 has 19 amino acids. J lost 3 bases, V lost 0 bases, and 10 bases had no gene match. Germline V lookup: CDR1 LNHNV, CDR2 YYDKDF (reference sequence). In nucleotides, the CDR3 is TGTGCCACCAGCAGAGATTTGGGGCCCGGGACAGGGGGCTACAATGAGCAGTTCTTC. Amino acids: CATSRDLGPGTGGYNEQFF.

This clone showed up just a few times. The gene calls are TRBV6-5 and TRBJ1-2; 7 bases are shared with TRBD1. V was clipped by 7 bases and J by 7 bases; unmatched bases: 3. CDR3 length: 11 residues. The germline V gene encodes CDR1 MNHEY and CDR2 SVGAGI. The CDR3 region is CASKHRGGYTF. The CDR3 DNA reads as TGTGCCAGCAAACACAGGGGTGGCTACACCTTC.

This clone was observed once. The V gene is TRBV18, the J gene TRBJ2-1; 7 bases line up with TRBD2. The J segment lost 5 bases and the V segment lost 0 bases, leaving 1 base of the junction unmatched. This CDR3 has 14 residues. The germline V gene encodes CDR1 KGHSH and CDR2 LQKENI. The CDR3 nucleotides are TGTGCCAGCTCACCACCAAGCGGGGACAATGAGCAGTTCTTC. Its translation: CASSPPSGDNEQFF.

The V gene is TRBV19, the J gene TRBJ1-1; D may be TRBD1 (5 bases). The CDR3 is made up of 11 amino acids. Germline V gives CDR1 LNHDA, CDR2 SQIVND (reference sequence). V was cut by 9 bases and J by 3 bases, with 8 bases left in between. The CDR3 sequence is CASQGDTEAFF. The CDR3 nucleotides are TGTGCCAGCCAGGGTGACACTGAAGCTTTCTTT.

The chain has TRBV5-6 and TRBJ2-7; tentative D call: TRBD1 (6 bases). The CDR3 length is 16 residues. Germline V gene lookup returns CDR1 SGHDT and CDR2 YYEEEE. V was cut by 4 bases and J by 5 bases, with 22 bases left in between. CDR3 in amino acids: CASSTRQAMIINEQYF. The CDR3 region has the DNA TGTGCCAGCAGCACAAGACAGGCGATGATAATCAACGAGCAGTACTTC.

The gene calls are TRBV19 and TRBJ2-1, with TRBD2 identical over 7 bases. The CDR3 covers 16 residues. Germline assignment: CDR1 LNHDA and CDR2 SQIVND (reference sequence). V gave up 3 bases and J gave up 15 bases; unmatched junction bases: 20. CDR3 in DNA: TGTGCCAGTAGTATCAGCGGGGCTTCCGGGACCCCAAGGCCGTTCTTC. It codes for CASSISGASGTPRPFF.

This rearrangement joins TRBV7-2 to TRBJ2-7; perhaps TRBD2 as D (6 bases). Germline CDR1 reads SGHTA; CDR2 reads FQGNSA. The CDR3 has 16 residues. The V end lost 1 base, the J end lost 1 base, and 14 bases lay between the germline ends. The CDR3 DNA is TGTGCCAGCAGCTTAGAACGCGCGGGGCGGTCCTACGAGCAGTACTTC. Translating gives CASSLERAGRSYEQYF.

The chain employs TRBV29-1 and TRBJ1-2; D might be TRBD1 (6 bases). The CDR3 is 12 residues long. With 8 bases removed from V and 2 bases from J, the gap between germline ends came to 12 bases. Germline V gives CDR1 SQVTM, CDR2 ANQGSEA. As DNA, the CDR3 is TGCAGCTCGGAAAGGGGGAACTATGGCTACACCTTC. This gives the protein CSSERGNYGYTF. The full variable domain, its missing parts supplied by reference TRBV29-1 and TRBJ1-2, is SAVISQKPSRDICQRGTSLTIQCQVDSQVTMMFWYRQQPGQSLTLIATANQGSEATYESGFVIDKFPISRPNLTFSTLTVSNMSPEDSSIYLCSSERGNYGYTFGSGTRLTVV.

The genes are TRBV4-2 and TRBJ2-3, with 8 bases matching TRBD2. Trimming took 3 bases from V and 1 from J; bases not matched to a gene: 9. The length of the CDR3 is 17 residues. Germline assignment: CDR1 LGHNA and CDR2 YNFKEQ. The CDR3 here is CASSHGVAGTGTDTQYF. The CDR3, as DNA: TGTGCCAGCAGCCACGGGGTAGCGGGGACTGGCACAGATACGCAGTATTTT.

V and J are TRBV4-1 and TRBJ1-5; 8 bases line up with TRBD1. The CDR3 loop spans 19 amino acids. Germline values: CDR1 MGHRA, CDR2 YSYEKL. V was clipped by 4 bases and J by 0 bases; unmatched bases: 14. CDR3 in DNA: TGCGCCAGCAGCCCCACCCAGACAGGGGCCCACCTTAGCAATCAGCCCCAGCATTTT. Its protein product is CASSPTQTGAHLSNQPQHF.

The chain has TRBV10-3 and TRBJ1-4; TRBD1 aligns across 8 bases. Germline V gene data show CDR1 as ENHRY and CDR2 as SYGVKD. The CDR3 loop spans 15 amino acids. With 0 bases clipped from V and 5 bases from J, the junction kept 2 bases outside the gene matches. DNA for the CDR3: TGTGCCATCAGTGAGTCGACAGGGGTAAATGAAAAACTGTTTTTT. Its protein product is CAISESTGVNEKLFF.

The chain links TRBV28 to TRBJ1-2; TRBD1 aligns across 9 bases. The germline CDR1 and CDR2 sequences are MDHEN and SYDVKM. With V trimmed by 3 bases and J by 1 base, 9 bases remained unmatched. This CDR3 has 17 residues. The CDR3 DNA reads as TGTGCCAGCAGTTTCCACGGACAGGGGACATATAACTATGGCTACACCTTC. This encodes CASSFHGQGTYNYGYTF.

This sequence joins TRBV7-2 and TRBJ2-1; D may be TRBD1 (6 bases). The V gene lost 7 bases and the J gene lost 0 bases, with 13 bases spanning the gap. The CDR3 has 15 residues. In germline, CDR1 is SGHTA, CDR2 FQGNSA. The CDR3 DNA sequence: TGTGCCAGCAAACAGGGTTTTAACTCCTACAATGAGCAGTTCTTC. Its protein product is CASKQGFNSYNEQFF.

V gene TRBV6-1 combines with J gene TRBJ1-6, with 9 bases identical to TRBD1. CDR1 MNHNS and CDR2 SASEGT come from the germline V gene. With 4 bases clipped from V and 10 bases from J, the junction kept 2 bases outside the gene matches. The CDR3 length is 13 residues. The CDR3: CASSGDRESPLHF. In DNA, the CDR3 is TGTGCCAGCAGTGGGGACAGGGAGTCACCCCTCCACTTT.

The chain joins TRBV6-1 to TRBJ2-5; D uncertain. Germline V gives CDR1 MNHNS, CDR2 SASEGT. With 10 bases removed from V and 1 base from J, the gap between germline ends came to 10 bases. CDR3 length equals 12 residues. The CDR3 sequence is CATHYAQETQYF. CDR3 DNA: TGTGCCACTCACTACGCCCAAGAGACCCAGTACTTC.

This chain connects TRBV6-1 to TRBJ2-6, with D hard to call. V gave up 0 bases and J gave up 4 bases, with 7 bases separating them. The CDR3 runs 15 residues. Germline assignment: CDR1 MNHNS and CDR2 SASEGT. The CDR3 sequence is CASSEALRGANVLTF. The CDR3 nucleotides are TGTGCCAGCAGTGAAGCGCTTAGAGGGGCCAACGTCCTGACTTTC.

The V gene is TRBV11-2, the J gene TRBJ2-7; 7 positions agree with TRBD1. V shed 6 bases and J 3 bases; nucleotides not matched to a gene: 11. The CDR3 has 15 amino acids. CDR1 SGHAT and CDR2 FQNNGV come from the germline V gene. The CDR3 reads CASRSGSAGGYEQYF. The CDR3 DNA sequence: TGTGCCAGCAGGTCAGGTTCGGCAGGGGGCTACGAGCAGTACTTC.

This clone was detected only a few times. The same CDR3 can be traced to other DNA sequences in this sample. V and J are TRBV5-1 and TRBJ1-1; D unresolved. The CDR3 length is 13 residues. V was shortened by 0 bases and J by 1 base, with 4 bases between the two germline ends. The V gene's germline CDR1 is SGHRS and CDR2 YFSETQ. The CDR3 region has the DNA TGCGCCAGCAGCTTGGCGGGGAACACTGAAGCTTTCTTT. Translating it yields CASSLAGNTEAFF.

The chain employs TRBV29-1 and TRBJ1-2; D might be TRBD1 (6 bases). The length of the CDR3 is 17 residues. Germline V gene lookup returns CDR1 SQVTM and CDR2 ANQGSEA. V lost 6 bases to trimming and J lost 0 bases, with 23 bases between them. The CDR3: CSVVDPGHERTNYGYTF. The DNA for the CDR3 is TGCAGCGTGGTGGATCCGGGACACGAACGGACTAACTATGGCTACACCTTC. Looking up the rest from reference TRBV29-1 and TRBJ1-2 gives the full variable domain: SAVISQKPSRDICQRGTSLTIQCQVDSQVTMMFWYRQQPGQSLTLIATANQGSEATYESGFVIDKFPISRPNLTFSTLTVSNMSPEDSSIYLCSVVDPGHERTNYGYTFGSGTRLTVV.

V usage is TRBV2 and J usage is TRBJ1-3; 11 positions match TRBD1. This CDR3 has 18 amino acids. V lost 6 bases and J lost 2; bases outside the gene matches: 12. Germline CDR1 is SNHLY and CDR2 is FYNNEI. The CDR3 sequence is CASRGRTGGDRAGNTIYF. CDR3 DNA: TGTGCCAGCAGAGGGAGGACAGGGGGCGATAGGGCTGGAAACACCATATATTTT.

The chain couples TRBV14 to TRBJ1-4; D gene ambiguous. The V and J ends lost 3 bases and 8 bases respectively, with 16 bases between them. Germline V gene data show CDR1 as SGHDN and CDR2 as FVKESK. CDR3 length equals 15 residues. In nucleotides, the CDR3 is TGTGCCAGCAGCCAGGCAACGGAGGGCCTCGAAAAACTGTTTTTT. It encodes CASSQATEGLEKLFF.

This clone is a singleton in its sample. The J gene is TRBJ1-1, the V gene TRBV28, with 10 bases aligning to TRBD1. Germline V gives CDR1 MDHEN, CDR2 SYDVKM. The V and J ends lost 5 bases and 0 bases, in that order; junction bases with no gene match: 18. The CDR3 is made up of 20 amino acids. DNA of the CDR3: TGTGCCAGCAGTGGCCCGGGACAGGGGCCCTCGGGGCCGATGAACACTGAAGCTTTCTTT. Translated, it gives CASSGPGQGPSGPMNTEAFF. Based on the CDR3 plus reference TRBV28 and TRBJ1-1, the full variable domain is DVKVTQSSRYLVKRTGEKVFLECVQDMDHENMFWYRQDPGLGLRLIYFSYDVKMKEKGDIPEGYSVSREKKERFSLILESASTNQTSMYLCASSGPGQGPSGPMNTEAFFGQGTRLTVV.

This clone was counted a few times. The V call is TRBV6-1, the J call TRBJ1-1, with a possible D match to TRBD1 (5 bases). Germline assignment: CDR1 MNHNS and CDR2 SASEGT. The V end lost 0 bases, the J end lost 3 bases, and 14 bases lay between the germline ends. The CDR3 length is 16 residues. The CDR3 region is CASSEARGKGYTEAFF. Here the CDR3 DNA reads TGTGCCAGCAGTGAAGCAAGGGGAAAGGGCTACACTGAAGCTTTCTTT.

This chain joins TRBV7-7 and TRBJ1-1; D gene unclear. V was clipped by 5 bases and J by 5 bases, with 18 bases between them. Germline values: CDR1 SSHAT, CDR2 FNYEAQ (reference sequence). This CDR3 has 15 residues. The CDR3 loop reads CASSKGMGGRTEAFF. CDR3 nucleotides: TGTGCCAGCAGCAAAGGAATGGGAGGGCGAACTGAAGCTTTCTTT.

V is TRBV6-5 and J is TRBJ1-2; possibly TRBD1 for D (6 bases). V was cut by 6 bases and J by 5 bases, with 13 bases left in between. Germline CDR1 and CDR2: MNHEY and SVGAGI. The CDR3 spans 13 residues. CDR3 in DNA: TGTGCCAGCAGCGGACAGCCAAATTATGGCTACACCTTC. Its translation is CASSGQPNYGYTF.